These 2 T cell receptor beta chains were sequenced from one sample in a study of long-term antiretroviral therapy in people with HIV. Run at survey level, the immunoSEQ assay was version v3.0. Here immunoSEQ multiplex PCR was the method, and the copy in TCRdb shows in-frame clones only, minus some. The sample contains 20,000 or so clones, 80% to 85% of which appear only once. Here the sequenced sample was unsorted PBMCs, taken at the start of antiretroviral therapy, before treatment. The receptors originated from a woman younger than 35 with HIV.

The chain recombines TRBV25-1 with TRBJ2-3; 8 bases fit TRBD2. CDR3 length equals 16 residues. The germline gives CDR1 MGHDK, CDR2 SYGVNS. With V trimmed by 0 bases and J by 6 bases, 8 bases remained unmatched. In DNA form, the CDR3 reads TGTGCCAGCAGTGAATATAACAGCGGGAGAGAGGATACGCAGTATTTT. Translating gives CASSEYNSGREDTQYF.

The rearrangement joins TRBV5-4 to TRBJ1-3, with a tentative D call TRBD1 (6 bases). The germline V gene encodes CDR1 SGHNT and CDR2 YYREEE (reference sequence). The CDR3 is 17 amino acids. V was pared by 4 bases and J by 4 bases, with 21 bases between. This CDR3 reads CASSGPKQGTAGNTIYF. CDR3 coding DNA: TGTGCCAGCAGCGGGCCGAAACAGGGAACGGCAGGAAACACCATATATTTT.